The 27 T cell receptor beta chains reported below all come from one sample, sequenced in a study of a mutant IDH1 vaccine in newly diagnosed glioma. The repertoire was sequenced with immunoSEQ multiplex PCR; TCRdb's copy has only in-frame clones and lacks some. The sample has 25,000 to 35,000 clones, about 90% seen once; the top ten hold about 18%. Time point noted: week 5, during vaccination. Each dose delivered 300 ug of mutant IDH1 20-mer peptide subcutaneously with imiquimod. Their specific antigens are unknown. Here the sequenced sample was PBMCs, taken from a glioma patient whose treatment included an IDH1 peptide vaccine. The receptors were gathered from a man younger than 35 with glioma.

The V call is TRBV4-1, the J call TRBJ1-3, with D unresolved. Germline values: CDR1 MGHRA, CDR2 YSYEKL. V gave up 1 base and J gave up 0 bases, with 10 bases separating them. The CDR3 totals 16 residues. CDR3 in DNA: TGCGCCAGCAGCCAAGTCTTGGTGGGCTCTGGAAACACCATATATTTT. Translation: CASSQVLVGSGNTIYF.

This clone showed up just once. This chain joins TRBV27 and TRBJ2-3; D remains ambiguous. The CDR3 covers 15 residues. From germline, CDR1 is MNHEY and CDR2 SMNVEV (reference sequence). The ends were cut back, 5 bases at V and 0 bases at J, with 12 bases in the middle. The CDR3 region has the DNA TGTGCCAGCAGTCCCCGGGCCATAAGCACAGATACGCAGTATTTT. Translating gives CASSPRAISTDTQYF.

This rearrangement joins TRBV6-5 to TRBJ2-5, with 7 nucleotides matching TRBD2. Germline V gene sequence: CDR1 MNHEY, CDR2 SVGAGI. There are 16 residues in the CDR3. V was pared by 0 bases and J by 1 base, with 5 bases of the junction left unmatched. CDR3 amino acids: CASSYSGAGVQETQYF. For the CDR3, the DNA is TGTGCCAGCAGTTACTCTGGGGCGGGGGTCCAAGAGACCCAGTACTTC.

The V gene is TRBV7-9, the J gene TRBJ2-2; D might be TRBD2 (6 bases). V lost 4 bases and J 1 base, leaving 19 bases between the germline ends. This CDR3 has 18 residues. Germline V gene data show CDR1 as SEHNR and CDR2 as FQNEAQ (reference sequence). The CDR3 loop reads CASSSFAPGDRNTGELFF. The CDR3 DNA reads TGTGCCAGCAGCTCCTTCGCACCGGGGGATCGGAACACCGGGGAGCTGTTTTTT.

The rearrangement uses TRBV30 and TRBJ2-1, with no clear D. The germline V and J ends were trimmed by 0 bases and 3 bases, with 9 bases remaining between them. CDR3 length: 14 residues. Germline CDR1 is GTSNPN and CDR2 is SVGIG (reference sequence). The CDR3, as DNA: TGTGCCTGGAGTGTGGAACGCCACTACAATGAGCAGTTCTTC. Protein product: CAWSVERHYNEQFF.

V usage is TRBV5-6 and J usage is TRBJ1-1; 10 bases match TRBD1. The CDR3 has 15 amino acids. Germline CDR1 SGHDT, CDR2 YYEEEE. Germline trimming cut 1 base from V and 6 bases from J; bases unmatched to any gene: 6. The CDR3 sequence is CASSLFGTGDAEAFF. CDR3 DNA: TGTGCCAGCAGCTTGTTTGGGACAGGGGACGCTGAAGCTTTCTTT.

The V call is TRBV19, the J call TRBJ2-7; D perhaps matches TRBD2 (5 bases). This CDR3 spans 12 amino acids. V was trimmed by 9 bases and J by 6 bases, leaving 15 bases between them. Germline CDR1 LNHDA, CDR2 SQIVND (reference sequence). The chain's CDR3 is CASSTGSGEQYF. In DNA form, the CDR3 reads TGTGCCAGCTCGACGGGGAGTGGCGAGCAGTACTTC.

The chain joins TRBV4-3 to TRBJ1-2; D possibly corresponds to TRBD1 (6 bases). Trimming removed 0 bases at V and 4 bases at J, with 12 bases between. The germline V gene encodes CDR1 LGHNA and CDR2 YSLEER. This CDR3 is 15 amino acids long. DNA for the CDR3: TGCGCCAGCAGCCAAGACAGGGGACCCAGCTATGGCTACACCTTC. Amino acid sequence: CASSQDRGPSYGYTF.

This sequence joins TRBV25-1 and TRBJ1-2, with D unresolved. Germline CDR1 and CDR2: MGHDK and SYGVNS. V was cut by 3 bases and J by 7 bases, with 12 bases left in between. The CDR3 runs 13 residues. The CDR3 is CASSDPRLVGYTF. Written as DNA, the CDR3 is TGTGCCAGCAGTGATCCACGACTCGTTGGCTACACCTTC.

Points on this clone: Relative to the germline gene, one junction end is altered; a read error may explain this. CDR3 loop: CAGQGASEQFF. The CDR3 DNA is TGCGCAGGACAGGGGGCAAGTGAGCAGTTCTTC. J is TRBJ2-1 and V is TRBV6-1; 11 nucleotides agree with TRBD1. The CDR3 is 11 amino acids. Germline V gene sequence: CDR1 MNHNS, CDR2 SASEGT.

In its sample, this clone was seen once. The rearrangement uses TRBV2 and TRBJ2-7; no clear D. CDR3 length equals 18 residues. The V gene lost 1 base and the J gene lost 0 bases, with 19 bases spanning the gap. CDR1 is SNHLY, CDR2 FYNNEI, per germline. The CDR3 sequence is CASSEVRRTPGTSYEQYF. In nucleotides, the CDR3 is TGTGCCAGCAGTGAAGTGCGCCGGACGCCAGGCACCTCCTACGAGCAGTACTTC. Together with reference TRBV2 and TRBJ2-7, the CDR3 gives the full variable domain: EPEVTQTPSHQVTQMGQEVILRCVPISNHLYFYWYRQILGQKVEFLVSFYNNEISEKSEIFDDQFSVERPDGSNFTLKIRSTKLEDSAMYFCASSEVRRTPGTSYEQYFGPGTRLTVT.

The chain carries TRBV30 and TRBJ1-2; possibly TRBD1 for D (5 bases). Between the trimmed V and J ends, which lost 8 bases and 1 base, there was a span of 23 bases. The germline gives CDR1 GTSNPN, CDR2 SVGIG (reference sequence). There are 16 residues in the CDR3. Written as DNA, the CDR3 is TGTGCCGGAACGAGAGGGGCAGGCCTAGATAACTATGGCTACACCTTC. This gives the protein CAGTRGAGLDNYGYTF. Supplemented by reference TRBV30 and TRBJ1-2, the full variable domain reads SQTIHQWPATLVQPVGSPLSLECTVEGTSNPNLYWYRQAAGRGLQLLFYSVGIGQISSEVPQNLSASRPQDRQFILSSKKLLLSDSGFYLCAGTRGAGLDNYGYTFGSGTRLTVV.

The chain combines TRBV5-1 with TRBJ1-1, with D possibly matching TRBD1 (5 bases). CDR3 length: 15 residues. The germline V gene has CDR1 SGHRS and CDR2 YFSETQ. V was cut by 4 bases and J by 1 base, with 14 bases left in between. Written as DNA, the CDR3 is TGCGCCAGCAGCCTGTCACAAACAGGGAACACTGAAGCTTTCTTT. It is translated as CASSLSQTGNTEAFF.

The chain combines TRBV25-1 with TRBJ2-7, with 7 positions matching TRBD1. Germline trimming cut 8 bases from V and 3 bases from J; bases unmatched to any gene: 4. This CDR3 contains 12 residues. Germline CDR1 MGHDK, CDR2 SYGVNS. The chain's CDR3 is CASSQGDYEQYF. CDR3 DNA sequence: TGTGCCAGCTCCCAGGGGGACTACGAGCAGTACTTC.

In nucleotides, the CDR3 is TGCGCCAGCAGCCAAGGTAGACAGGGGCTGGAAAAACTGTTTTTT. It codes for CASSQGRQGLEKLFF. The V and J genes are TRBV4-1 and TRBJ1-4; 8 bases align to TRBD1. CDR1 and CDR2 from the germline V gene are MGHRA and YSYEKL. The J segment lost 8 bases and the V segment lost 1 base, leaving 6 bases of the junction unmatched. The CDR3 consists of 15 residues.

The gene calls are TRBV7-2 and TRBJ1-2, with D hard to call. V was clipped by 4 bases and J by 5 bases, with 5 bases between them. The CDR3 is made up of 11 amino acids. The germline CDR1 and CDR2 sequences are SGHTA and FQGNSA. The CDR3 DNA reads TGTGCCAGCAGCTCCCGGTATGGCTACACCTTC. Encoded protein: CASSSRYGYTF.

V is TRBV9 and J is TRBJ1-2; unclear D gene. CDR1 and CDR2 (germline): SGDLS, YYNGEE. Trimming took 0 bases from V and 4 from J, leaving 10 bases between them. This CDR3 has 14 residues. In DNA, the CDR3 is TGTGCCAGCAGCGTAGGGCAGGCCGGCTATGGCTACACCTTC. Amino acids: CASSVGQAGYGYTF.

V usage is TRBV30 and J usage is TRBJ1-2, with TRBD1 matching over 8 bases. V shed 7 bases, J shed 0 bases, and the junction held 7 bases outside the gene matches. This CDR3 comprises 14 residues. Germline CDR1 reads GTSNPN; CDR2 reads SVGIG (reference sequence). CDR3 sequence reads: CAFRTGGTNYGYTF. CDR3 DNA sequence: TGTGCCTTCCGCACAGGGGGAACTAACTATGGCTACACCTTC.

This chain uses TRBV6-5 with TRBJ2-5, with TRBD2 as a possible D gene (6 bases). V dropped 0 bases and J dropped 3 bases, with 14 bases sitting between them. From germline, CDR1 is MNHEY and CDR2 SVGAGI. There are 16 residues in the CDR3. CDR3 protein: CASSYSIASAKETQYF. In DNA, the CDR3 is TGTGCCAGCAGTTACTCGATAGCTAGCGCTAAAGAGACCCAGTACTTC.

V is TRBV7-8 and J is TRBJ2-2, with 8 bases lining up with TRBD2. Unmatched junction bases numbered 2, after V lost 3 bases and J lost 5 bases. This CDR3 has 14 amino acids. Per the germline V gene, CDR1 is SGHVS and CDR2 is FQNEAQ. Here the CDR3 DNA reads TGTGCCAGCAGCTTCGCGGGAGGAACCGGGGAGCTGTTTTTT. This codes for CASSFAGGTGELFF.

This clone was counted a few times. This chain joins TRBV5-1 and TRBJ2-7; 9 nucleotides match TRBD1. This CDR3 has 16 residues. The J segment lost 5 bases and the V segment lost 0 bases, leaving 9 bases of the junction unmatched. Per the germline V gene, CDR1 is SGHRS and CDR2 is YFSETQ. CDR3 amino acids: CASSLARGTGRNEQYF. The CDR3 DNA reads TGCGCCAGCAGCTTGGCTCGGGGGACAGGGAGAAACGAGCAGTACTTC. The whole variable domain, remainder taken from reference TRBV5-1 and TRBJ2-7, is KAGVTQTPRYLIKTRGQQVTLSCSPISGHRSVSWYQQTPGQGLQFLFEYFSETQRNKGNFPGRFSGRQFSNSRSEMNVSTLELGDSALYLCASSLARGTGRNEQYFGPGTRLTVT.

Here the CDR3 DNA reads TGTGCCAGTACCCTCGGGAATCAGCCCCAGCATTTT. Translation gives CASTLGNQPQHF. The rearrangement joins TRBV19 to TRBJ1-5; D is unclear. This CDR3 is 12 amino acids long. The germline V gene has CDR1 LNHDA and CDR2 SQIVND (reference sequence). Trimming pared 7 bases from V and 4 bases from J, leaving 8 bases between.

This CDR3 reads CAWSPPGKAWDEAFF. The DNA of the CDR3 is TGTGCCTGGAGTCCTCCGGGGAAGGCCTGGGATGAAGCTTTCTTT. This sequence joins TRBV30 and TRBJ1-1; D ambiguous. V was clipped by 2 bases and J by 7 bases, with 20 bases between them. The germline CDR1 and CDR2 sequences are GTSNPN and SVGIG (reference sequence). The CDR3 spans 15 residues. Filled out from reference TRBV30 and TRBJ1-1, the complete variable domain reads SQTIHQWPATLVQPVGSPLSLECTVEGTSNPNLYWYRQAAGRGLQLLFYSVGIGQISSEVPQNLSASRPQDRQFILSSKKLLLSDSGFYLCAWSPPGKAWDEAFFGQGTRLTVV.

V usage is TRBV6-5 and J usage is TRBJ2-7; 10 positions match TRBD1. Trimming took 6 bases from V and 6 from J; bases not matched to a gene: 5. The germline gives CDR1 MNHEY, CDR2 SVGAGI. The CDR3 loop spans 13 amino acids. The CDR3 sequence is CASRWDRGSEQYF. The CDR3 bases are TGTGCCAGCAGGTGGGACAGGGGAAGCGAGCAGTACTTC.

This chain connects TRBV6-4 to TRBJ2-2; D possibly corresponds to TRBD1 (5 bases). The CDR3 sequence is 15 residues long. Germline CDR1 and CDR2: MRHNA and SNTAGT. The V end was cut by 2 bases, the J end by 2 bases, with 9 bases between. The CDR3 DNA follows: TGTGCCAGCAGTGACGGCAGGGCTAACACCGGGGAGCTGTTTTTT. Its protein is CASSDGRANTGELFF.

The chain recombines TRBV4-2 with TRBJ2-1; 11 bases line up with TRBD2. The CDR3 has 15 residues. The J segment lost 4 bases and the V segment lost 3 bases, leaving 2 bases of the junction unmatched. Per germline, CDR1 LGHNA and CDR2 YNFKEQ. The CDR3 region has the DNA TGTGCCAGCAGCCACAGACTAGCGGGGTACAATGAGCAGTTCTTC. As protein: CASSHRLAGYNEQFF.

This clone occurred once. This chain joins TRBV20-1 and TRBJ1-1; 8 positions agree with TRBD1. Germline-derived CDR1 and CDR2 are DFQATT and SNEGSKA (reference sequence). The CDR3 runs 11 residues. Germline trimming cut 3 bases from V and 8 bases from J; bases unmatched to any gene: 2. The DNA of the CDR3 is TGCAGTGCTAGCCAGGGGGCAGAAGCTTTCTTT. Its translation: CSASQGAEAFF.